This entry lists 6 T cell receptor beta chains sequenced from one sample in a study of CD8 T cells in Susac syndrome. RNA in amounts of about 0.5 to 1 ug was reverse transcribed with random hexamers. Via MiXCR, TCRdb re-called the immunoSEQ multiplex PCR reads, giving one row per CDR3 protein. The sample lists about 190,000 distinct CDR3 sequences; 90% to 95% were seen once. The sequenced sample was CD4+ T cells from PBMCs. These receptors all stem from a human donor in good health.

This clonotype was recorded once. This rearrangement joins TRBV5-1 to TRBJ2-3, with 9 bases fitting TRBD1. The CDR3 consists of 16 residues. Germline loops: CDR1 SGHRS, CDR2 YFSETQ. V lost 4 bases, J lost 2 bases, and 8 bases stayed unmatched. CDR3 region: CASSPGQGLNTDTQYF. The CDR3 coding sequence is TGCGCCAGCAGCCCGGGACAGGGACTTAACACAGATACGCAGTATTTT.

The chain recombines TRBV20-1 with TRBJ1-1; D unclear. Trimming cost V 6 bases and J 1 base, with 12 bases left between them. Germline-derived CDR1 and CDR2 are DFQATT and SNEGSKA (reference sequence). This CDR3 is 13 amino acids long. The CDR3 protein is CSAPRTANTEAFF. DNA for the CDR3: TGCAGTGCCCCGAGGACGGCGAACACTGAAGCTTTCTTT.

The chain employs TRBV12-3 or TRBV12-4 and TRBJ1-2, with a possible D match to TRBD1 (5 bases). Trimming stripped 6 bases from V and 5 bases from J, with 16 bases between. The CDR3 covers 14 residues. The CDR3, as DNA: TGTGCCAGCAGCCGGGGCAGGGCCCTATATGGCTACACCTTC. It encodes CASSRGRALYGYTF.

This clonotype was counted once. V is TRBV6-2 or TRBV6-3 and J is TRBJ2-1; 12 bases fit TRBD2. The germline V gene encodes CDR1 MNHEY and CDR2 SVGEGT. The J segment lost 3 bases and the V segment lost 2 bases, leaving 5 bases of the junction unmatched. CDR3 length equals 17 residues. The CDR3 sequence: CASSYGLAGGRYNEQFF. The CDR3 DNA is TGTGCCAGCAGTTACGGGCTAGCGGGGGGGCGCTACAATGAGCAGTTCTTC.

The V gene is TRBV20-1, the J gene TRBJ2-7; TRBD1 matches 9 bases. J lost 3 bases, V lost 5 bases, and 2 bases had no gene match. The CDR3 has 12 amino acids. CDR1 and CDR2 from the germline V gene are DFQATT and SNEGSKA (reference sequence). CDR3 region: CSADRGGYEQYF. DNA of the CDR3: TGCAGTGCTGACAGGGGGGGCTACGAGCAGTACTTC.

The sample holds one count of this clonotype. The chain uses TRBV3-1 and TRBJ1-1; a weak D match, TRBD1 (5 bases). This CDR3 is 13 amino acids long. V was trimmed by 3 bases and J by 5 bases, leaving 10 bases between them. Germline lookup yields CDR1 LGHDT and CDR2 YNNKEL (reference sequence). The CDR3 DNA reads TGTGCCAGCAGCCATGGGGGAGGAACTGAAGCTTTCTTT. Protein product: CASSHGGGTEAFF.